This passage covers 15 T cell receptor beta chains from one sample sequenced in a study of CD8 T cells in Susac syndrome. Reverse transcription of roughly 0.5 to 1 ug RNA was carried out with random hexamers. TCRdb redid the calling of the immunoSEQ multiplex PCR reads with MiXCR, one entry per CDR3 protein. The sample gives over 150,000 distinct CDR3 sequences, 90% to 96% of which show up once; less than 0.15% is in the top ten. Sequencing was done on a sample of CD4+ T cells from PBMCs. All receptors derive from a human donor with Susac syndrome.

The CDR3 here is CASGPGPNFYEQYF. As DNA, the CDR3 is TGTGCCAGCGGACCCGGACCGAACTTCTACGAGCAGTACTTC. This chain joins TRBV12-3 or TRBV12-4 and TRBJ2-7; D call uncertain. V was cut by 8 bases and J by 3 bases, with 17 bases left in between. CDR3 length: 14 residues.

J is TRBJ2-1 and V is TRBV20-1; TRBD2 agrees at 11 bases. After removal of 5 bases from V and 1 base from J, the junction contained 16 bases not matched to a gene. From germline, CDR1 is DFQATT and CDR2 SNEGSKA (reference sequence). The CDR3 runs to 19 residues. DNA of the CDR3: TGCAGTGCTCCAGCCATACTAGCGGGGGCCTCAGGGTCCTACAATGAGCAGTTCTTC. The encoded protein is CSAPAILAGASGSYNEQFF.

The chain couples TRBV11-2 to TRBJ2-6; D could derive from TRBD1 or TRBD2 (5 bases each). CDR3 length: 20 residues. CDR1 and CDR2 (germline): SGHAT, FQNNGV. V lost 1 base and J lost 0, with 19 bases in between. The CDR3 coding sequence is TGTGCCAGCAGCTTAGTTCGGGGCCCGGAGATTCGCTCTGGGGCCAACGTCCTGACTTTC. Protein product: CASSLVRGPEIRSGANVLTF.

In DNA, the CDR3 is TGTGCCAGCAGTTTTGGCGGCGAGGAGACCCAGTACTTC. Protein sequence: CASSFGGEETQYF. This chain links TRBV28 with TRBJ2-5; D unclear. The CDR3 runs 13 residues. The germline V gene has CDR1 MDHEN and CDR2 SYDVKM. V gave up 3 bases and J gave up 5 bases, with 10 bases separating them.

The chain employs TRBV12-3 or TRBV12-4 and TRBJ1-2; the match to TRBD1 covers 11 bases. The CDR3 has 14 residues. Trimming cost V 5 bases and J 8 bases; bases outside gene matches: 7. For the CDR3, the DNA is TGTGCCAGCAGTAAGGACAGGGGGCGCGAGGGCTACACCTTC. This codes for CASSKDRGREGYTF.

The chain employs TRBV7-2 and TRBJ2-5; either TRBD1 or TRBD2 may supply D (7 bases each). Trimming took off 5 bases at V and 2 bases at J, with 15 bases between the two ends. The CDR3 loop spans 15 amino acids. Germline V lookup: CDR1 SGHTA, CDR2 FQGNSA. The CDR3 loop is CASSVQGGEQETQYF. CDR3 bases: TGTGCCAGCAGCGTGCAGGGGGGGGAGCAAGAGACCCAGTACTTC.

This chain connects TRBV12-3 or TRBV12-4 to TRBJ2-2, with D uncertain. V shed 3 bases and J shed 6 bases, with 5 bases lying between them. The CDR3 is 12 amino acids. CDR3 nucleotide sequence: TGTGCCAGCAGTTTCTTCCCCGGGGAGCTGTTTTTT. This sequence encodes CASSFFPGELFF.

This chain links TRBV11-1 with TRBJ2-1; D not resolved. From germline, CDR1 is SGHAT and CDR2 FQDESV (reference sequence). Trimming took 8 bases from V and 5 from J, leaving 16 bases between them. The CDR3 is 14 amino acids. The CDR3: CASSLWVGDNEQFF. The CDR3, as DNA: TGTGCCAGCTCCCTCTGGGTCGGTGACAATGAGCAGTTCTTC. Together with reference TRBV11-1 and TRBJ2-1, the CDR3 gives the full variable domain: EAEVAQSPRYKITEKSQAVAFWCDPISGHATLYWYRQILGQGPELLVQFQDESVVDDSQLPKDRFSAERLKGVDSTLKIQPAELGDSAMYLCASSLWVGDNEQFFGPGTRLTVL.

V usage is TRBV20-1 and J usage is TRBJ2-1, with 8 bases identical to TRBD1. Germline-derived CDR1 and CDR2 are DFQATT and SNEGSKA (reference sequence). The V gene end was trimmed by 6 bases and the J gene end by 12 bases; junction bases not matched to a gene: 16. The CDR3 totals 14 residues. This CDR3 reads CSAPGQDLLWAQFF. The CDR3 nucleotides are TGCAGTGCCCCGGGACAGGACCTTTTGTGGGCGCAGTTCTTC.

The chain carries TRBV7-3 and TRBJ1-1, with TRBD1 matching over 9 bases. Germline CDR1 and CDR2: SGHTA and FQGTGA. This CDR3 has 14 amino acids. J lost 4 bases, V lost 6 bases, and 6 bases had no gene match. In DNA, the CDR3 is TGTGCCAGCAGAGAGCAACAGGGGGCCACTGAAGCTTTCTTT. This translates into CASREQQGATEAFF. The full variable domain, rest sourced from reference TRBV7-3 and TRBJ1-1, is GAGVSQTPSNKVTEKGKYVELRCDPISGHTALYWYRQSLGQGPEFLIYFQGTGAADDSGLPNDRFFAVRPEGSVSTLKIQRTERGDSAVYLCASREQQGATEAFFGQGTRLTVV.

This rearrangement joins TRBV7-9 to TRBJ2-1; D is possibly TRBD2 (6 bases). The CDR3 has 14 amino acids. Trimming shortened V by 3 bases and J by 4 bases, and 10 bases separated the two germline ends. CDR1 is SEHNR and CDR2 is FQNEAQ in the germline V gene (reference sequence). The CDR3: CASSFLADYNEQFF. As DNA, the CDR3 is TGTGCCAGCAGCTTCTTAGCGGATTACAATGAGCAGTTCTTC.

The genes are TRBV12-3 or TRBV12-4 and TRBJ2-1; D call uncertain. Trimming pared 1 base from V and 0 bases from J, leaving 7 bases between. This CDR3 is built from 15 residues. The chain's CDR3 is CASSLGVASYNEQFF. The CDR3 region has the DNA TGTGCCAGCAGTTTAGGGGTCGCCTCCTACAATGAGCAGTTCTTC.

This chain joins TRBV4-3 and TRBJ2-7, with 8 bases identical to TRBD1. The CDR3 has 17 amino acids. Unmatched junction bases numbered 12, after V lost 0 bases and J lost 5 bases. CDR1 and CDR2 from the germline V gene are LGHNA and YSLEER. CDR3 sequence reads: CASSQDGCGQGADEQYV. As DNA, the CDR3 is TGCGCCAGCAGCCAAGATGGTTGCGGACAGGGCGCGGACGAGCAGTACGTC.

The rearrangement links TRBV5-1 to TRBJ1-2, with 9 nucleotides matching TRBD1. This CDR3 spans 14 amino acids. Germline lookup yields CDR1 SGHRS and CDR2 YFSETQ. With 2 bases clipped from V and 14 bases from J, the junction kept 13 bases outside the gene matches. The CDR3 spells CASSFRDREDLGTF. The CDR3 DNA sequence: TGCGCCAGCAGCTTCCGGGACAGGGAAGATTTAGGGACCTTC.

The chain couples TRBV12-3 or TRBV12-4 to TRBJ2-7; tentative D call: TRBD1 (5 bases). The CDR3 runs to 14 residues. The germline V and J ends were trimmed by 3 bases and 2 bases, with 11 bases remaining between them. The CDR3 reads CASSFAGMTYEQYF. DNA for the CDR3: TGTGCCAGCAGTTTTGCAGGGATGACCTACGAGCAGTACTTC.